These T cell receptor beta chains were read from a single sample in a study of T-cell memory formation after mild COVID-19. TCRdb called the 5' RACE reads again in MiXCR, with one record for every CDR3 protein. The table shows approximately 60,000 distinct CDR3 sequences, with more than 9% occurring only once. The sample was PBMCs or a T cell subset sorted from them (not recorded which). Receptors originate from a man between 18 and 29 years old who had mild COVID-19 (a few samples of this study predate the infection). Cell type and time point are not known. CDR3s include the opening cysteine and the closing phenylalanine or tryptophan. The order of the fields is J gene, V gene, CDR3 protein.

TRBJ1-4,TRBV20-1,CSATGQGSSNEKLFF
TRBJ1-2,TRBV5-6,CASSFGLGYTF
TRBJ2-6,TRBV7-2,CASRVGGGSGANVLTF
TRBJ2-5,TRBV7-2,CASRTSGGASGETQYF
TRBJ2-5,TRBV7-6,CASRGVSQETQYF
TRBJ1-2,TRBV20-1,CSAGEDSQGGYTF
TRBJ2-2,TRBV18,CASSPLAAVTGELFF
TRBJ2-4,TRBV6-2/TRBV6-3,CASSYLPRGQGIIQYF
TRBJ2-7,TRBV3-1,CASSQRRSEQYF
TRBJ1-2,TRBV2,CASRDRGGGYTF
TRBJ1-4,TRBV6-5,CASSFTGGYREKLFF
TRBJ1-4,TRBV5-1,CASSLSKENEKLFF
TRBJ1-2,TRBV6-5,CASRDRGSYGYTF
TRBJ1-5,TRBV7-2,CASSRDTNQPQHF
TRBJ2-7,TRBV30,CAWSVLDGSYEQYF
TRBJ2-3,TRBV9,CASSVADTQYF
TRBJ1-2,TRBV20-1,CSARVLGQEDGYTF
TRBJ2-3,TRBV4-3,CASSQDHGRTDTQYF
TRBJ2-7,TRBV4-3,CASSQERQGVKYF
TRBJ2-1,TRBV5-1,CASSLGGTADNEQFF
TRBJ1-1,TRBV4-1,CASTGLPGGEDTEAFF
TRBJ1-1,TRBV5-4,CASSTMGDGNTEAFF
TRBJ1-1,TRBV11-2,CASSLGGVTEAFF
TRBJ1-2,TRBV7-3,CASSLDRKDGYTF
TRBJ2-6,TRBV5-1,CASSLRGGANVLTF
TRBJ2-6,TRBV20-1,CSAHAWAGANVLTF
TRBJ2-1,TRBV20-1,CSAQILAGGPRNEQFF
TRBJ2-7,TRBV5-1,CASQTAGTFGYEQYF
TRBJ1-2,TRBV18,CASLRTGGYGYTF
TRBJ1-2,TRBV6-5,CASSYSGAEGANYGYTF
TRBJ2-3,TRBV29-1,CSVGDRGKVTDTQYF
TRBJ1-6,TRBV19,CASNGQGVSPLHF
TRBJ2-1,TRBV7-7,CASSLPGTFNEQFF
TRBJ2-3,TRBV5-1,CASSSGRGTDTQYF
TRBJ2-2,TRBV20-1,CSAPRPGDNTGELFF
TRBJ1-5,TRBV12-3/TRBV12-4,CASSSSGTVIQPQHF
TRBJ2-7,TRBV19,CASSIGWGASHEQYF
TRBJ2-1,TRBV5-1,CASSLASGGVDEQFF
TRBJ1-5,TRBV27,CATGVNQPQHF
TRBJ1-2,TRBV5-1,CASRATNYGYTF
TRBJ2-3,TRBV7-2,CASSFVGGLDTQYF
TRBJ2-3,TRBV5-1,CASSLAVEGGGDTQYF
TRBJ2-3,TRBV7-2,CASSPGGDTDTQYF
TRBJ2-1,TRBV7-7,CASSFSRGGEQFF
TRBJ1-1,TRBV4-3,CASSQIGQGNTEAFF
TRBJ2-5,TRBV7-2,CASSPSRGLRETQYF